These T cell receptor beta chains were read from a single sample in a study of cytomegalovirus exposure and HLA in healthy donors. The data were produced by immunoSEQ multiplex PCR, yet TCRdb's version contains in-frame clones alone and is incomplete. The table lists 150,000 to 200,000 clones, 84% of them singletons. The sample taken for sequencing was PBMCs. All receptors derive from a woman younger than 30 in good health and CMV-seropositive. CDR3s include the opening cysteine and the closing phenylalanine or tryptophan. Fields, in order: clone size, J gene, V gene, D gene, CDR3 protein, CDR3 DNA. A D gene is named only where the DNA matches it firmly. For some rows the clone size is stated as once, few or many, or as a class when expanded; others skip it.

clone_size: few
j_call: TRBJ1-2
v_call: TRBV11-2
d_call: .
cdr3_aa: CASSPPPRQPYGYTF
cdr3_nt: TGTGCCAGCAGCCCGCCCCCACGACAGCCCTATGGCTACACCTTC

clone_size: .
j_call: TRBJ1-5
v_call: TRBV13
d_call: TRBD1
cdr3_aa: CASSLNRGSMPQHF
cdr3_nt: TGTGCCAGCAGCTTAAACAGGGGCTCGATGCCCCAGCATTTT

clone_size: .
j_call: TRBJ2-1
v_call: TRBV27
d_call: TRBD1
cdr3_aa: CASSSPGTGHNEQFF
cdr3_nt: TGTGCCAGCAGTTCGCCCGGGACAGGGCACAATGAGCAGTTCTTC

clone_size: .
j_call: TRBJ2-2
v_call: TRBV25-1
d_call: TRBD1
cdr3_aa: CASSVGTGYTGELFF
cdr3_nt: TGTGCCAGCAGTGTGGGGACAGGATACACCGGGGAGCTGTTTTTT

clone_size: .
j_call: TRBJ1-1
v_call: TRBV4-1
d_call: .
cdr3_aa: CASSQWEGNTEAFF
cdr3_nt: TGCGCCAGCAGCCAGTGGGAGGGGAACACTGAAGCTTTCTTT

clone_size: .
j_call: TRBJ1-2
v_call: TRBV27
d_call: .
cdr3_aa: CASSLVFKRSGYTF
cdr3_nt: TGTGCCAGCAGTTTAGTTTTTAAGCGTTCAGGCTACACCTTC

clone_size: .
j_call: TRBJ2-7
v_call: TRBV6-5
d_call: TRBD1
cdr3_aa: CASSYTRDRVYEQYF
cdr3_nt: TGTGCCAGCAGTTACACCCGGGACAGAGTCTACGAGCAGTACTTC

clone_size: .
j_call: TRBJ2-3
v_call: TRBV5-8
d_call: .
cdr3_aa: CASSSVVSTDTQYF
cdr3_nt: TGTGCCAGCAGCTCGGTAGTCAGCACAGATACGCAGTATTTT

clone_size: .
j_call: TRBJ2-1
v_call: TRBV4-1
d_call: .
cdr3_aa: CASSHVLDEQFF
cdr3_nt: TGCGCCAGCAGCCACGTATTAGATGAGCAGTTCTTC

clone_size: .
j_call: TRBJ1-1
v_call: TRBV7-9
d_call: .
cdr3_aa: CASSLEEDTEAFF
cdr3_nt: TGTGCCAGCAGCTTAGAGGAGGACACTGAAGCTTTCTTT

clone_size: .
j_call: TRBJ2-7
v_call: TRBV9
d_call: .
cdr3_aa: CASSQGGSFSYEQYF
cdr3_nt: TGTGCCAGCAGCCAGGGGGGATCCTTCTCCTACGAGCAGTACTTC

clone_size: .
j_call: TRBJ2-1
v_call: TRBV4-1
d_call: .
cdr3_aa: CASSQTFSAGNEQFF
cdr3_nt: TGCGCCAGCAGCCAAACCTTCTCCGCCGGTAATGAGCAGTTCTTC

clone_size: .
j_call: TRBJ2-3
v_call: TRBV9
d_call: .
cdr3_aa: CASSLSGVDTDTQYF
cdr3_nt: TGTGCCAGCAGCCTCTCCGGGGTAGACACAGATACGCAGTATTTT

clone_size: .
j_call: TRBJ2-7
v_call: TRBV9
d_call: TRBD1
cdr3_aa: CASSPYGDRFHEQYF
cdr3_nt: TGTGCCAGCAGCCCATATGGGGACAGGTTCCACGAGCAGTACTTC

clone_size: .
j_call: TRBJ1-3
v_call: TRBV9
d_call: .
cdr3_aa: CASSVEPRGGVGGSGNTIYF
cdr3_nt: TGTGCCAGCAGCGTAGAGCCCCGAGGTGGTGTAGGGGGTTCTGGAAACACCATATATTTT

clone_size: many
j_call: TRBJ1-2
v_call: TRBV7-8
d_call: TRBD1
cdr3_aa: CASSRTGSNSDYGYTF
cdr3_nt: TGTGCCAGCAGCCGGACAGGGTCAAACTCGGACTATGGCTACACCTTC

clone_size: .
j_call: TRBJ1-1
v_call: TRBV6-5
d_call: .
cdr3_aa: CASSYGDKSTEAFF
cdr3_nt: TGTGCCAGCAGTTACGGGGACAAGAGCACTGAAGCTTTCTTT

clone_size: few
j_call: TRBJ1-6
v_call: TRBV28
d_call: TRBD1
cdr3_aa: CATNKPGQGNSPLHF
cdr3_nt: TGTGCCACTAATAAACCGGGACAGGGGAATTCACCCCTCCACTTT

clone_size: .
j_call: TRBJ1-2
v_call: TRBV15
d_call: .
cdr3_aa: CATSRTESYGYTF
cdr3_nt: TGTGCCACCAGCAGAACAGAGTCCTATGGCTACACCTTC

clone_size: .
j_call: TRBJ2-7
v_call: TRBV9
d_call: TRBD2
cdr3_aa: CASSVGGGTFYEQYF
cdr3_nt: TGTGCCAGCAGCGTAGGCGGGGGGACCTTCTACGAGCAGTACTTC

clone_size: .
j_call: TRBJ1-2
v_call: TRBV27
d_call: .
cdr3_aa: CASSFAGAVDGYTF
cdr3_nt: TGTGCCAGCAGTTTTGCGGGGGCTGTGGATGGCTACACCTTC

clone_size: .
j_call: TRBJ2-7
v_call: TRBV5-1
d_call: .
cdr3_aa: CASRLAYSSYEQYF
cdr3_nt: TGCGCCAGCAGGTTAGCGTATAGCTCCTACGAGCAGTACTTC

clone_size: .
j_call: TRBJ2-7
v_call: TRBV27
d_call: .
cdr3_aa: CASSLFSGAGDEQYF
cdr3_nt: TGTGCCAGCAGTTTGTTCTCTGGGGCAGGGGACGAGCAGTACTTC

clone_size: few
j_call: TRBJ2-2
v_call: TRBV11-2
d_call: TRBD2
cdr3_aa: CASSQTRGEGELFF
cdr3_nt: TGTGCCAGCAGCCAGACACGGGGGGAAGGGGAGCTGTTTTTT

clone_size: .
j_call: TRBJ1-2
v_call: TRBV10-3
d_call: TRBD1
cdr3_aa: CAISYTIRDREYGYTF
cdr3_nt: TGTGCCATCAGTTACACTATCCGGGACAGGGAATATGGCTACACCTTC

clone_size: .
j_call: TRBJ1-3
v_call: TRBV5-6
d_call: .
cdr3_aa: CASTTDPTGGNTIYF
cdr3_nt: TGTGCCAGCACCACCGACCCCACCGGGGGAAACACCATATATTTT

clone_size: .
j_call: TRBJ1-2
v_call: TRBV5-1
d_call: TRBD1
cdr3_aa: CASSLGTDRVPQGYGYTF
cdr3_nt: TGCGCCAGCAGCTTGGGAACGGACAGGGTACCACAGGGCTATGGCTACACCTTC